This TCR beta chain was documented in a study of shared clonotypes between healthy human individuals. Measured with immunoSEQ multiplex PCR; TCRdb has only the in-frame clones, and not every one. The table includes 2 million to 2.5 million clones, over 90% detected once. The split of CD4+ cells yielded CD45RA+ naive and CD45RA-negative memory subsets. This sequence originates from a man in his late teens or twenties in good health. Some clones in this sample may be carry-over from other donors' samples. Sequenced material: naive CD4+ T cells from PBMCs. Subset noted: CD45RA+ positively selected.

The CDR3 sequence is CASSQVTGNGYTF. The CDR3 nucleotides are TGCGCCAGCAGCCAAGTGACAGGGAATGGCTACACCTTC. J is TRBJ1-2 and V is TRBV4-1; 7 bases map to TRBD1. V lost 1 base to trimming and J lost 6 bases; unmatched junction nucleotides: 2. Germline V gene sequence: CDR1 MGHRA, CDR2 YSYEKL. The CDR3 has 13 residues.